This T cell receptor beta chain was identified in a study of T cells in women clearing cervical HPV infection. The wider study: No precancer developed; the control's incident HPV16 infection cleared within 12 months. For cases, blood was sampled a median about 140 days after lesion detection, interquartile range roughly 90 to 230 days.

Sequencing was performed with immunoSEQ multiplex PCR; in TCRdb, only in-frame clones are kept and a portion is missing. The sample shows roughly 42,000 clones, and more than 1% sits with its ten largest clones. The V gene end was trimmed by 8 bases and the J gene end by 5 bases; junction bases not matched to a gene: 14. This CDR3 is built from 16 residues. A remark on this clone: The CDR3 extends 3 residues past the end of the read, so its final part is completed from the germline J gene.

The sequenced sample consisted of blood buffy coat. The chain couples TRBV12-3 or TRBV12-4 to TRBJ2-3; 9 bases agree with TRBD2. The TCR comes from a woman aged 18 to 75 with a cervical HPV16 infection that either progressed to CIN3+ or cleared (not recorded which). Partial CDR3 DNA: TGTGCCAGCGAACCCGCAGCTAGCGGGGTGGGAGATACG. Protein sequence: CASEPAASGVGDT. The entire CDR3 protein is CASEPAASGVGDTQYF.